This T cell receptor (beta chain) was found in a study of cytomegalovirus exposure and HLA in healthy donors. Findings of the study overall: Researchers counted 164 TCR beta chains as cytomegalovirus-associated.

60 Vbeta and 13 Jbeta primers were used in PCR. Original processing notes: Later, an analysis found approximately 80 million unique TCR beta chains, and around 10 million of these were shared. Clones were read by immunoSEQ multiplex PCR, and TCRdb kept only the in-frame ones, dropping some. The V and J calls and clone size come from that table; D and trimming were worked out from the DNA. The sample has around 170,000 clones; approximately 88% are singletons. Deletions cut 4 bases from V and 10 bases from J, with 10 bases between. The CDR3 contains 11 residues. Germline assignment: CDR1 SGHVS and CDR2 FQNEAQ. With regard to this clone: Antigen specificity is unknown.

The sequenced sample was PBMCs. The rearrangement uses TRBV7-8 and TRBJ1-2; perhaps TRBD1 as D (6 bases). The TCR originated in a woman younger than 35 in good health and CMV-seronegative. The CDR3 protein is CASSSTGFYTF. In DNA, the CDR3 is TGTGCCAGCAGCTCGACAGGTTTCTACACCTTC.